The 9 T cell receptor beta chains below come from one sample, sequenced in a study of blood T cell repertoires in COVID-19. Some clones are missing from TCRdb's copy, which holds only in-frame ones; the method was immunoSEQ multiplex PCR. The sample has about 200,000 clones; approximately 84% are singletons. Sequenced: peripheral blood. The receptors shown here come from a human donor with acute or convalescent COVID-19. The donor label of this sample is uncertain.

The chain links TRBV18 to TRBJ1-5; D gene ambiguous. This CDR3 has 14 residues. CDR1 is KGHSH, CDR2 LQKENI, per germline. V lost 4 bases to trimming and J lost 1 base, with 8 bases between them. CDR3 DNA sequence: TGTGCCAGCTCACTTGCGGAGAGCAATCAGCCCCAGCATTTT. It specifies CASSLAESNQPQHF. The variable domain in full, with the rest retrieved from reference TRBV18 and TRBJ1-5, is NAGVMQNPRHLVRRRGQEARLRCSPMKGHSHVYWYRQLPEEGLKFMVYLQKENIIDESGMPKERFSAEFPKEGPSILRIQQVVRGDSAAYFCASSLAESNQPQHFGDGTRLSIL.

The chain uses TRBV20-1 and TRBJ2-7, with D unclear. The germline V gene has CDR1 DFQATT and CDR2 SNEGSKA (reference sequence). The CDR3 runs to 14 residues. Deletions cut 3 bases from V and 7 bases from J, with 19 bases between. In nucleotides, the CDR3 is TGCAGTGCTAGTGCGCGGCCCTCCAGCGAAGAGCAGTACTTC. Translated: CSASARPSSEEQYF.

The chain recombines TRBV7-2 with TRBJ2-7, with 10 bases identical to TRBD2. With 1 base clipped from V and 4 bases from J, the junction kept 7 bases outside the gene matches. Looked up from germline, CDR1 is SGHTA and CDR2 is FQGNSA. This CDR3 spans 16 amino acids. Here the CDR3 DNA reads TGTGCCAGCAGCTTAGTAGAAGCGGGAGGGGGGTACGAGCAGTACTTC. Protein: CASSLVEAGGGYEQYF.

The genes are TRBV5-4 and TRBJ2-1; D perhaps matches TRBD2 (6 bases). V gave up 4 bases and J gave up 4 bases, with 15 bases separating them. Germline loops: CDR1 SGHNT, CDR2 YYREEE (reference sequence). There are 15 residues in the CDR3. Here the CDR3 DNA reads TGTGCCAGCAGCCCCGGGACTCGTCGTTACAATGAGCAGTTCTTC. It specifies CASSPGTRRYNEQFF.

This chain links TRBV3-1 (or the pseudogene TRBV3-2) with TRBJ1-5, with 8 nucleotides matching TRBD1. This CDR3 region has 17 residues. Germline CDR1 reads LGHDT; CDR2 reads YNNKEL (reference sequence). The J segment lost 2 bases and the V segment lost 3 bases, leaving 9 bases of the junction unmatched. DNA for the CDR3: TGTGCCAGCAGCCAGAACGCTATGACAGGGGGCAATCAGCCCCAGCATTTT. It is translated as CASSQNAMTGGNQPQHF.

This clone was picked up a small number of times. The genes are TRBV16 and TRBJ1-1, with D unclear. The CDR3 consists of 15 residues. The V and J ends lost 2 bases and 0 bases respectively, with 10 bases between them. Germline lookup yields CDR1 KGHSY and CDR2 FQNENV. CDR3 residues: CASSQGSGMNTEAFF. The CDR3 DNA reads as TGTGCCAGCAGCCAAGGATCCGGGATGAACACTGAAGCTTTCTTT.

The chain couples TRBV27 to TRBJ1-6; a possible D gene is TRBD1 (6 bases). Germline lookup yields CDR1 MNHEY and CDR2 SMNVEV (reference sequence). V was pared by 10 bases and J by 5 bases, with 18 bases between. The CDR3 is 15 amino acids. The CDR3 region has the DNA TGTGCCACACGACGGGGGGACATCGATAATTCACCCCTCCACTTT. It translates to CATRRGDIDNSPLHF.

Note on this clone: Other DNA sequences in the same sample also yield this CDR3. This chain joins TRBV9 and TRBJ1-3, with TRBD1 as a possible D gene (6 bases). V shed 2 bases and J shed 4 bases, with 10 bases lying between them. Germline V CDR1 and CDR2: SGDLS, YYNGEE. CDR3 length: 14 amino acids. DNA for the CDR3: TGTGCCAGCAGCGTCAGGGACATAGGAAACACCATATATTTT. Its protein is CASSVRDIGNTIYF.

The rearrangement links TRBV7-2 to TRBJ2-7; 7 bases fit TRBD2. Per the germline V gene, CDR1 is SGHTA and CDR2 is FQGNSA. The CDR3 is 16 residues long. V trimming: 0 bases; J trimming: 5 bases; junction bases outside the gene matches: 10. The CDR3 protein is CASSLAETSLTHEQYF. CDR3 nucleotide sequence: TGTGCCAGCAGCTTAGCAGAGACTAGCCTGACCCACGAGCAGTACTTC.